This TCR beta chain emerged from a study of beta chain features in type 1 diabetes. Study-wide background: Healthy donors and patients showed comparable age, gender and cell yields.

The sample holds a few counts of this clone. The antigen is not known. The V gene's germline CDR1 is LNHDA and CDR2 SQIVND (reference sequence). V lost 5 bases to trimming and J lost 0 bases, with 11 bases between them. CDR3 length: 15 residues. Reverse transcription of all isolated RNA meant that expressed TCRB transcripts were sequenced. Sequencing used immunoSEQ multiplex PCR; TCRdb keeps in-frame clones, though not all of them. The sample contains 600,000 to 700,000 clones, 13% of which appear only once. The study, taken as a whole, reports: For Type 1 diabetes patients, all four CD4+ subsets carried TCRB CDR3s that were moderately but significantly shorter. When VDJ junctions were examined, type 1 diabetes patients showed fewer insertions and more deletions. A greater similarity of naive, central memory and Treg TCRB repertoires was seen among patients than among healthy donors. Highly expressing activated T cells could be over-counted with a cDNA template.

The TCR originated in a man younger than 35 with type 1 diabetes. This rearrangement joins TRBV19 to TRBJ1-5; D remains unclear. Sample: naive CD4+ T cells from blood. The CDR3 nucleotides read TGTGCCAGTAGTGTCCTAGTAGATAGCAATCAGCCCCAGCATTTT. It encodes CASSVLVDSNQPQHF.